This T cell receptor beta chain was found in a study of blood T cell repertoires in COVID-19. About the research overall: Specimens from acute and convalescent COVID-19 originated in the United States, Italy and Spain. Nucleic acid was either cDNA or gDNA, and it came from T cells, B-cell-depleted T cells, or PBMCs.

Using immunoSEQ multiplex PCR, the repertoire was profiled, and TCRdb retains in-frame clones only, with some absent. The sample holds roughly 230,000 clones; 89% are singletons and the top ten take 4% to 5%. The CDR3 runs 15 residues. Per the germline V gene, CDR1 is LNHDA and CDR2 is SQIVND (reference sequence). V dropped 3 bases and J dropped 9 bases, with 15 bases sitting between them. Material: peripheral blood. This receptor was taken from a woman in her thirties or forties who had recovered from COVID-19. The chain employs TRBV19 and TRBJ1-6, with a tentative D call TRBD1 (6 bases). For the CDR3, the DNA is TGTGCCAGTAGTATTGAGGCGAGGGGGGGTTCACCCCTCCACTTT. Translating it yields CASSIEARGGSPLHF.